This T cell receptor beta chain is drawn from a study of shared clonotypes between healthy human individuals (dated by TCRdb to about 2020). Background on the whole study: A couple of women and a few men aged 18 to 49 years were included in the cohort. For each donor, CD4 naive and CD4 memory were each run on three plates, CD8 naive on two plates, and CD8 memory on one plate. To estimate repertoire size and how much clonotype sharing occurs between individuals, the study deeply sequenced the blood TCR repertoires of five healthy adults. To increase sequencing depth and limit assay-specific biases, TCR repertoire library preparation and sequencing were carried out by different laboratories using diverse techniques. Each donor's leukapheresis produced roughly between roughly 0.9 and 8.9 billion PBMCs.

CD8 naive samples were obtained by positive selection for CCR7 among CD45RO-negative cells, yielding a CD45RA+CCR7+ population from which TemRA cells were excluded. Healthy HIV-negative adults with no recently reported acute infections or vaccinations were included as donors. Only Caucasian adults living in Nashville, Tennessee, USA were represented among the donors. After blood collection by leukapheresis, PBMCs were isolated using Ficoll-Histopaque density gradient centrifugation and then cryopreserved in the vapor phase of liquid nitrogen. Purity and quantity of every magnetically sorted T cell population were checked by analytical flow cytometry. From each sorted fraction, genomic DNA was isolated and quantified by UV absorbance on a Nanodrop 2000c. Results the study describes overall, beyond this receptor: When a few donors were compared, the shared fraction of clonotypes was 5% to 6.5% for naive CD4, around 3.6% for naive CD8, about 2.5% for memory CD4, and around 0.37% for memory CD8. Clonotypes shared by all four sorted-subset donors showed higher generation probabilities than non-shared clonotypes. Estimated clonotype richness was generally larger for naive than for memory subsets. Pairwise subsampling indicated that sequencing depth was expected to affect the degree of clonotype sharing among donors. Sampling was limited to blood, and TCR repertoires in tissue likely differ from TCR repertoires in blood. Incomplete sequencing was indicated by rarefaction of sorted-subset datasets, despite the large sequencing depth. Because the study included only a small number of donors, the genetic and exposure-history diversity represented was limited.

Using the deep immunoSEQ assay, TCR CDR3 regions were amplified from genomic DNA by multiplex PCR. Extracted genomic DNA from each cell subset was distributed evenly across all wells of several immunoSEQ 96-well plates, and each plate was treated as a replicate. Each replicate PCR for sorted subsets received approximately 220 ng genomic DNA, equal to around 32,000 T cell genomes. Purified libraries were quantified with a Qubit 3.0 fluorometer, sized on a Bioanalyzer 2100, and re-quantified with the KAPA Library Quantification kit. Each immunoSEQ 96-well plate was sequenced on its own single-read 150-cycle Illumina NextSeq 550 flow cell. From the authors' description of their analysis: The immunoSEQ output contained only junctional sequences without quality scores, so filtering could not match that applied to full-length reads. To assign V/J genes and CDR3, sequences were annotated against IMGT germline references using PyIR, a Python wrapper for IgBLAST v1.9. Reads were filtered out if the reads had weak V/J assignments (E-value above 1e-6), no CDR3, stop codons, out-of-frame junctions, or ambiguous translated residues. V3J clonotypes were defined as sequences sharing an identical inferred V gene, J gene, and CDR3 amino acid sequence. To compute the percentage overlap between repertoires, the number of shared unique clonotypes was divided by the size of the smaller repertoire. RTK rarefaction, the Chao1 estimator, and Recon v2.1 estimates of unobserved clonotypes were used to assess repertoire richness. Generation probabilities for all TCRbeta clonotypes obtained by the gDNA method from a handful of donors were computed using OLGA. In its TCRdb copy, this immuneACCESS table keeps in-frame sequences only and misses some clones. Where compared with another copy, unresolved V genes explain less than half of these, and the others have no known cause. The DNA was the basis for D and trimming; V, J and clone size are from that table. This sample comprises around 2,000,000 clones, around 93% of them detected only once. Clones ranked in the top ten supply more than 1.5% of the sample.

After removal of 4 bases from V and 2 bases from J, the junction retains 11 bases not matched to a gene. Reading from cysteine to phenylalanine, the CDR3 counts 17 amino acids. The read is trimmed to its CDR3 DNA, 51 bases read in frame from base 1. CDR1 PRHDT and CDR2 FYEKMQ are derived from the germline V gene (reference sequence). A note on this clone: What this receptor recognizes is not known. No base-level quality is on record; no much larger clone is a single base apart.

Source material: naive CD8+ T cells from PBMCs. Explained via the paper, the cell subset or site label denotes: CD45RA+CCR7+. The TCR originated in a man aged 18 to 30 in good health. Some clones in this sample may be carry-over from other donors' samples. This chain is built from TRBV13 and TRBJ2-3, with 8 bases matching TRBD1. The DNA reads TGTGCCAGCAGCTCGGCCGCAGACAGGGGCCCCACAGATACGCAGTATTTT. Translated, this is CASSSAADRGPTDTQYF. With all but the CDR3 taken from the reference TRBV13 and TRBJ2-3 genes, the full variable domain is: AAGVIQSPRHLIKEKRETATLKCYPIPRHDTVYWYQQGPGQDPQFLISFYEKMQSDKGSIPDRFSAQQFSDYHSELNMSSLELGDSALYFCASSSAADRGPTDTQYFGPGTRLTVL.